These 16 T cell receptor beta chains were sequenced from one sample in a study of CD8 T cells in ankylosing spondylitis. MiXCR, applied by TCRdb to the 5' RACE reads, yields one record per CDR3 protein. The sample holds 200,000 to 250,000 distinct CDR3 sequences, about 10% seen once. The sequenced material came from blood, either unsorted or a sorted T cell fraction (not recorded which). The receptor set was obtained from a male donor with ankylosing spondylitis or in good health (not recorded which).

This clonotype was observed at least ten times. The rearrangement joins TRBV20-1 to TRBJ1-3; 12 bases fit TRBD1. V was pared by 5 bases and J by 2 bases, with 13 bases of the junction left unmatched. From germline, CDR1 is DFQATT and CDR2 SNEGSKA (reference sequence). The CDR3 contains 18 residues. The CDR3 reads CSARKTGTGGEAGNTIYF. In nucleotides, the CDR3 is TGCAGTGCTCGAAAAACCGGGACAGGGGGCGAGGCTGGAAACACCATATATTTT.

J is TRBJ2-7 and V is TRBV30, with D possibly called TRBD1 or TRBD2 (5 bases each). This CDR3 is 14 amino acids long. Trimming cost V 1 base and J 2 bases, with 12 bases left between them. From germline, CDR1 is GTSNPN and CDR2 SVGIG (reference sequence). In DNA form, the CDR3 reads TGTGCCTGGAGTGGGGGACCCCCCGCCTACGAGCAGTACTTC. As protein: CAWSGGPPAYEQYF. Using reference TRBV30 and TRBJ2-7 for the parts outside the CDR3, the full variable domain is SQTIHQWPATLVQPVGSPLSLECTVEGTSNPNLYWYRQAAGRGLQLLFYSVGIGQISSEVPQNLSASRPQDRQFILSSKKLLLSDSGFYLCAWSGGPPAYEQYFGPGTRLTVT.

The count of this clonotype is one. The rearrangement joins TRBV3-1 to TRBJ2-5, with a tentative D call TRBD2 (6 bases). Trimming took 3 bases from V and 5 from J, leaving 13 bases between them. The germline gives CDR1 LGHDT, CDR2 YNNKEL (reference sequence). The CDR3 runs to 14 residues. CDR3 nucleotides: TGTGCCAGCAGCCAGGACTACCGGGGCGAGACCCAGTACTTC. This gives the protein CASSQDYRGETQYF.

This clonotype was found many times. The chain links TRBV7-8 to TRBJ1-5; D uncertain. The V end was cut by 2 bases, the J end by 2 bases, with 13 bases between. Germline loops: CDR1 SGHVS, CDR2 FQNEAQ. The CDR3 contains 16 residues. The CDR3 DNA is TGTGCCAGCAGCTTATCGTCCGTGGGTGGCAATCAGCCCCAGCATTTT. Translating gives CASSLSSVGGNQPQHF.

This clonotype was observed at least ten times. The genes are TRBV29-1 and TRBJ1-1; perhaps TRBD1 as D (5 bases). This CDR3 has 12 residues. Germline V lookup: CDR1 SQVTM, CDR2 ANQGSEA. Trimming shortened V by 3 bases and J by 6 bases, and 11 bases separated the two germline ends. The CDR3 nucleotides are TGCAGCGTTGAGTCCAGGGAGCCTGAAGCTTTCTTT. Its protein product is CSVESREPEAFF.

Many counts were recorded for this clonotype. At one end, the junction sequence differs from germline, possibly due to a read error. CDR3 coding DNA: TGTGCCAGCAGCCCATTCCGGCCCACGATCGGACTAGCGGGAGGGCCGGGTATCTTC. Protein: CASSPFRPTIGLAGGPGIF. V and J are TRBV7-2 and TRBJ2-1; TRBD2 aligns across 15 bases. Germline V CDR1 and CDR2: SGHTA, FQGNSA. The CDR3 extends over 19 amino acids. Using reference TRBV7-2 and TRBJ2-1 for the parts outside the CDR3, the full variable domain is GAGVSQSPSNKVTEKGKDVELRCDPISGHTALYWYRQSLGQGLEFLIYFQGNSAPDKSGLPSDRFSAERTGGSVSTLTIQRTQQEDSAVYLCASSPFRPTIGLAGGPGIFGPGTRLTVL.

This clonotype was observed many times. The chain joins TRBV7-6 to TRBJ2-2, with 7 positions matching TRBD1. V lost 5 bases and J lost 5; bases outside the gene matches: 14. The V gene's germline CDR1 is SGHVS and CDR2 FNYEAQ. The length of the CDR3 is 17 residues. In DNA, the CDR3 is TGTGCCAGCAGCCCCCGGACAGGCCTTTTGGTGACCGGGGAGCTGTTTTTT. This encodes CASSPRTGLLVTGELFF.

Many counts were recorded for this clonotype. The chain carries TRBV9 and TRBJ1-5, with a weak D call TRBD1 (5 bases). CDR1 is SGDLS, CDR2 YYNGEE, per germline. V lost 3 bases, J lost 2 bases, and 12 bases lay in between. This CDR3 region has 15 residues. This chain's CDR3 is CASSARVGRNQPQHF. CDR3 bases: TGTGCCAGCAGCGCGCGGGTGGGACGCAATCAGCCCCAGCATTTT.

This clonotype came up many times. The rearrangement joins TRBV12-3 or TRBV12-4 to TRBJ2-3; 14 bases map to TRBD2. The CDR3 length is 17 residues. V dropped 1 base and J dropped 6; count of bases not matched to a gene: 6. As DNA, the CDR3 is TGTGCCAGCAGTTTAGGGACTAGCGGGAGGATTGAGGATACGCAGTATTTT. Amino acids: CASSLGTSGRIEDTQYF.

The V gene is TRBV18, the J gene TRBJ1-2, with D possibly TRBD1 on 6 matching bases. Germline-derived CDR1 and CDR2 are KGHSH and LQKENI. V gave up 2 bases and J gave up 4 bases, with 14 bases separating them. The CDR3 is 15 amino acids. CDR3 region: CASSPAGQTIYGYTF. In DNA, the CDR3 is TGTGCCAGCTCACCAGCCGGACAGACCATCTATGGCTACACCTTC. Together with reference TRBV18 and TRBJ1-2, the CDR3 gives the full variable domain: NAGVMQNPRHLVRRRGQEARLRCSPMKGHSHVYWYRQLPEEGLKFMVYLQKENIIDESGMPKERFSAEFPKEGPSILRIQQVVRGDSAAYFCASSPAGQTIYGYTFGSGTRLTVV.

This clonotype was seen ten or more times. The J gene is TRBJ2-2, the V gene TRBV12-3 or TRBV12-4, with 8 bases fitting TRBD1. CDR3 length: 13 amino acids. The V segment lost 11 bases and the J segment 1 base; nucleotides outside the gene matches: 3. The CDR3 is CAGGQGNTGELFF. As DNA, the CDR3 is TGTGCCGGCGGACAGGGGAACACCGGGGAGCTGTTTTTT.

This clonotype was recorded a few times. The rearrangement uses TRBV5-1 and TRBJ2-1, with TRBD2 as a possible D gene (6 bases). Germline assignment: CDR1 SGHRS and CDR2 YFSETQ. V gave up 0 bases and J gave up 8 bases, with 21 bases separating them. The CDR3 consists of 17 residues. This CDR3 is CASSLGSGLGGKDEQFF. The CDR3, as DNA: TGCGCCAGCAGCTTGGGTAGCGGCCTCGGCGGGAAGGATGAGCAGTTCTTC.

This clonotype occurred many times. The J gene is TRBJ2-3, the V gene TRBV27; 8 positions agree with TRBD1. CDR1 is MNHEY, CDR2 SMNVEV, per germline (reference sequence). The CDR3 spans 14 residues. The V gene end was trimmed by 2 bases and the J gene end by 4 bases; junction bases not matched to a gene: 2. Here the CDR3 reads CASSLQGAADTQYF. CDR3 coding DNA: TGTGCCAGCAGTTTACAGGGGGCGGCAGATACGCAGTATTTT.

This clonotype was recorded many times. Here the CDR3 DNA reads TGTGCCTGGGATGCCCCGGGGGGTCCGGGTTACGAGCAGTACTTC. Protein: CAWDAPGGPGYEQYF. The genes are TRBV30 and TRBJ2-7, with 7 bases that match TRBD2. V was pared by 5 bases and J by 4 bases, with 14 bases of the junction left unmatched. In germline, CDR1 is GTSNPN, CDR2 SVGIG (reference sequence). The CDR3 consists of 15 residues.

This clonotype was found a few times. The chain links TRBV10-2 to TRBJ1-5; D perhaps matches TRBD1 (6 bases). Germline-derived CDR1 and CDR2 are WSHSY and SAAADI. CDR3 size: 15 residues. Trimming left V 0 bases short and J 7 bases short, with 13 bases between. The DNA of the CDR3 is TGCGCCAGCAGTGAGTCGGGGGGGGCAGGGCAGCCCCAGCATTTT. This codes for CASSESGGAGQPQHF.

This clonotype has a count of ten or more. The chain uses TRBV7-9 and TRBJ1-1; D not certain. The V gene lost 5 bases and the J gene lost 3 bases, with 7 bases spanning the gap. The CDR3 is 12 residues long. Germline CDR1 is SEHNR and CDR2 is FQNEAQ (reference sequence). The CDR3 nucleotides are TGTGCCAGCAGCCCTTCGGACACTGAAGCTTTCTTT. It translates to CASSPSDTEAFF.